Each of the 30 T cell receptor beta chains below was sequenced from the same sample in a study of T cells in Graves' hyperthyroidism and ophthalmopathy. The TCR beta CDR3 regions underwent amplification using RNA transcripts as the source. The HTBI primer set served for first-round RT-PCR of the TCR CDR3. One entry per CDR3 protein results from TCRdb running MiXCR on the multiplex PCR reads. This table holds over 300,000 distinct CDR3 sequences, about 14% found once. The sample comprised blood. The receptors stem from a woman in her sixties or seventies with Graves' hyperthyroidism.

In the case of this clonotype: This sequence may be a read error, since a much larger clone differs from it by one base. The rearrangement uses TRBV9 and TRBJ2-6; D is ambiguous. The CDR3 is 17 residues long. Trimming took off 3 bases at V and 0 bases at J, with 13 bases between the two ends. CDR1 is SGDLS, CDR2 YYNGEE, per germline. CDR3 nucleotide sequence: TGTGCCAGCAGCGCCTCATCTGCGTGCTCTGGGGCCAACGTCCTGACTTTC. Its translation is CASSASSACSGANVLTF.

This clonotype has at least ten counts. The J gene is TRBJ1-2, the V gene TRBV7-2; TRBD1 matches 7 bases. This CDR3 has 13 residues. CDR1 SGHTA and CDR2 FQGNSA come from the germline V gene. Trimming removed 5 bases from V and 7 bases from J; junction bases left unmatched: 7. The CDR3 loop is CASSRDRDSGYTF. The CDR3 coding sequence is TGTGCCAGCAGCCGCGACAGGGATAGTGGCTACACCTTC.

This clonotype has a count of ten or more. The genes are TRBV6-1 and TRBJ2-2; the match to TRBD2 covers 8 bases. CDR3 size: 15 residues. Germline CDR1 MNHNS, CDR2 SASEGT. Losses at the gene ends were 5 bases for V and 2 bases for J; bases not matched to a gene: 4. CDR3 amino acids: CASSLSGSNTGELFF. The CDR3, as DNA: TGTGCCAGCAGTCTGAGCGGGAGTAACACCGGGGAGCTGTTTTTT.

This clonotype turned up a few times. The CDR3 ends on some other residue instead of the conserved phenylalanine or tryptophan, so this is likely a read error. V usage is TRBV10-3 and J usage is TRBJ1-5; 9 bases align to TRBD1. Germline lookup yields CDR1 ENHRY and CDR2 SYGVKD. The CDR3 is 15 amino acids. J gave up 9 bases and V 5 bases, and 11 bases lay outside the gene matches. The chain's CDR3 is CAISPGTGLILPQHV. CDR3 nucleotides: TGTGCCATCAGTCCCGGGACAGGGCTAATCCTGCCCCAGCATGTT.

V gene TRBV10-1 combines with J gene TRBJ1-5; no firm D call. This CDR3 is 11 amino acids long. CDR1 is WNHNN, CDR2 SYGVQD, per germline (reference sequence). Trimming removed 11 bases at V and 4 bases at J, with 9 bases between. CDR3 sequence reads: CARYMNQPQHF. In DNA form, the CDR3 reads TGCGCCCGCTACATGAATCAGCCCCAGCATTTT.

The table lists this clonotype with many counts. V and J are TRBV5-1 and TRBJ2-7, with 11 bases lining up with TRBD2. The CDR3 has 15 amino acids. The germline V gene encodes CDR1 SGHRS and CDR2 YFSETQ. V shed 2 bases and J 3 bases; nucleotides not matched to a gene: 4. CDR3 sequence (DNA): TGCGCCAGCAGCTTACTTGGACTAGCGGGCTACGAGCAGTACTTC. Its protein is CASSLLGLAGYEQYF.

This clonotype was detected many times. Written as DNA, the CDR3 is TGCGCCAGCAGCTACGGGACTAGCGGGAAAACGGAGACCCAGTACTTC. Translated, it gives CASSYGTSGKTETQYF. The chain joins TRBV5-1 to TRBJ2-5; 13 bases fit TRBD2. Germline CDR1 and CDR2: SGHRS and YFSETQ. The CDR3 extends over 16 amino acids. V lost 3 bases and J lost 5; bases outside the gene matches: 7.

This clonotype was seen ten or more times. The chain employs TRBV6-1 and TRBJ2-7, with a possible D match to TRBD1 (5 bases). V was clipped by 5 bases and J by 4 bases, with 12 bases between them. There are 13 residues in the CDR3. CDR1 is MNHNS and CDR2 is SASEGT in the germline V gene. The CDR3 nucleotides read TGTGCCAGCAGTAAAAATAGACAGTACGAGCAGTACTTC. Its protein is CASSKNRQYEQYF.

To note about this clonotype: This sequence may be a read error, since a much larger clone differs from it by one base. The rearrangement joins TRBV7-6 to TRBJ2-1, with no clear D. The J call is uncertain, as TRBJ2-7 better fits the DNA end. Germline V gene data show CDR1 as SGHVS and CDR2 as FNYEAQ. The length of the CDR3 is 11 residues. DNA for the CDR3: TGTGCCAGCAGCTCCTTCAATGAGCAGTACTTC. Translated, it gives CASSSFNEQYF.

This clonotype was found many times. The rearrangement joins TRBV5-1 to TRBJ2-2; D not certain. Germline V gene sequence: CDR1 SGHRS, CDR2 YFSETQ. V lost 0 bases and J lost 1, with 10 bases in between. The CDR3 loop spans 16 amino acids. In nucleotides, the CDR3 is TGCGCCAGCAGCTTGGCGGCTTGGGGGAACACCGGGGAGCTGTTTTTT. Translating gives CASSLAAWGNTGELFF.

This chain joins TRBV12-3 or TRBV12-4 and TRBJ2-7; 9 bases align to TRBD2. The CDR3 has 15 residues. Germline trimming cut 6 bases from V and 3 bases from J; bases unmatched to any gene: 9. The DNA of the CDR3 is TGTGCCAGCAGCCGCTTGGGTAGCGGGAGCTACGAGCAGTACTTC. It encodes CASSRLGSGSYEQYF.

This clonotype has only a few counts. This rearrangement joins TRBV30 to TRBJ1-6, with D unclear. The V end was cut by 0 bases, the J end by 0 bases, with 9 bases between. CDR1 and CDR2 from the germline V gene are GTSNPN and SVGIG (reference sequence). This CDR3 is built from 16 residues. The chain's CDR3 is CAWSVPSTSYNSPLHF. The CDR3, as DNA: TGTGCCTGGAGTGTCCCCTCTACCTCCTATAATTCACCCCTCCACTTT. The full variable domain, its missing parts supplied by reference TRBV30 and TRBJ1-6, is SQTIHQWPATLVQPVGSPLSLECTVEGTSNPNLYWYRQAAGRGLQLLFYSVGIGQISSEVPQNLSASRPQDRQFILSSKKLLLSDSGFYLCAWSVPSTSYNSPLHFGNGTRLTVT.

This clonotype was counted many times. CDR3 sequence reads: CASSEAHHRVTRDTQYF. For the CDR3, the DNA is TGTGCCAGCAGTGAAGCCCATCACCGTGTCACGCGGGATACGCAGTATTTT. This rearrangement joins TRBV2 to TRBJ2-3; D is unclear. The CDR3 has 17 residues. Germline lookup yields CDR1 SNHLY and CDR2 FYNNEI. V was pared by 0 bases and J by 6 bases, with 19 bases between.

Many counts were recorded for this clonotype. This chain connects TRBV6-6 to TRBJ2-7, with 7 bases fitting TRBD2. This CDR3 contains 14 residues. V lost 0 bases and J lost 5; bases outside the gene matches: 4. The germline V gene encodes CDR1 MNHNY and CDR2 SVGAGI (reference sequence). CDR3 residues: CASSYSGGFNEQYF. The CDR3 nucleotides are TGTGCCAGCAGTTACTCGGGAGGGTTCAACGAGCAGTACTTC.

The rearrangement links TRBV30 to TRBJ2-1, with 9 bases fitting TRBD1. The V gene end was trimmed by 2 bases and the J gene end by 7 bases; junction bases not matched to a gene: 12. The CDR3 covers 16 residues. From germline, CDR1 is GTSNPN and CDR2 SVGIG (reference sequence). The CDR3 reads CAWSPLGNRGLNEQFF. CDR3 in DNA: TGTGCCTGGAGTCCGCTGGGGAACAGGGGGCTTAATGAGCAGTTCTTC.

This clonotype was seen at least ten times. The chain recombines TRBV28 with TRBJ1-1; the match to TRBD1 covers 11 bases. The CDR3 has 14 residues. Germline loops: CDR1 MDHEN, CDR2 SYDVKM. V lost 4 bases to trimming and J lost 4 bases; unmatched junction nucleotides: 2. The CDR3 DNA reads TGTGCCAGCAGTTCCGGGACAGGGGGCACTGAAGCTTTCTTT. Amino acid sequence: CASSSGTGGTEAFF.

This clonotype was detected ten times or more. This rearrangement joins TRBV5-1 to TRBJ1-2; D is unclear. Trimming cost V 0 bases and J 0 bases, with 6 bases left between them. Germline CDR1 reads SGHRS; CDR2 reads YFSETQ. The CDR3 extends over 14 amino acids. CDR3 sequence (DNA): TGCGCCAGCAGCTTGGACGTCGCTAACTATGGCTACACCTTC. It encodes CASSLDVANYGYTF.

Points on this clonotype: Compared with germline, one end of the junction differs, possibly owing to a read error. This chain links TRBV7-7 with TRBJ2-7; D gene ambiguous. Germline CDR1 is SSHAT and CDR2 is FNYEAQ (reference sequence). CDR3 length equals 14 residues. CDR3 sequence (DNA): TGTGCTAGCAGCTTAGACGGTAGGGACTACGAGCAGTACTTC. Amino acid sequence: CASSLDGRDYEQYF.

This clonotype occurred many times. The chain links TRBV2 to TRBJ2-4; no firm D call. The CDR3 sequence is 14 residues long. Between the trimmed V and J ends, which lost 0 bases and 7 bases, there was a span of 10 bases. Germline CDR1 reads SNHLY; CDR2 reads FYNNEI. In DNA form, the CDR3 reads TGTGCCAGCAGTGAAGCGCTTCCTGAGAACATTCAGTACTTC. The encoded protein is CASSEALPENIQYF. The full variable domain, rest sourced from reference TRBV2 and TRBJ2-4, is EPEVTQTPSHQVTQMGQEVILRCVPISNHLYFYWYRQILGQKVEFLVSFYNNEISEKSEIFDDQFSVERPDGSNFTLKIRSTKLEDSAMYFCASSEALPENIQYFGAGTRLSVL.

This clonotype was seen a few times. The CDR3 bases are TGTGCCATCAGTGAGGTGAATCAGCCCCAGCATTTT. Translation gives CAISEVNQPQHF. This chain links TRBV10-3 with TRBJ1-5; D unclear. The V gene lost 2 bases and the J gene lost 4 bases, with 3 bases spanning the gap. The CDR3 extends over 12 amino acids. Germline CDR1 reads ENHRY; CDR2 reads SYGVKD.

Ten or more counts support this clonotype. This sequence joins TRBV7-2 and TRBJ2-1; 15 bases are shared with TRBD2. The germline V gene has CDR1 SGHTA and CDR2 FQGNSA. Trimming cost V 1 base and J 9 bases; bases outside gene matches: 7. The CDR3 has 17 residues. The CDR3 region has the DNA TGTGCCAGCAGCTTAGTTCGGACTAGCGGGAGGGCAGGTGAGCAGTTCTTC. Protein: CASSLVRTSGRAGEQFF.

This clonotype came up a few times. This chain connects TRBV13 to TRBJ2-5; D remains ambiguous. CDR3 length equals 12 residues. Germline CDR1 and CDR2: PRHDT and FYEKMQ (reference sequence). V lost 5 bases to trimming and J lost 0 bases, with 4 bases between them. CDR3: CASSIHQETQYF. The CDR3 coding sequence is TGTGCCAGCAGCATCCACCAAGAGACCCAGTACTTC. Variable domain in full (rest from reference TRBV13 and TRBJ2-5): AAGVIQSPRHLIKEKRETATLKCYPIPRHDTVYWYQQGPGQDPQFLISFYEKMQSDKGSIPDRFSAQQFSDYHSELNMSSLELGDSALYFCASSIHQETQYFGPGTRLLVL.

This chain links TRBV5-1 with TRBJ2-3; the match to TRBD2 covers 12 bases. V trimming: 0 bases; J trimming: 6 bases; junction bases outside the gene matches: 5. Per germline, CDR1 SGHRS and CDR2 YFSETQ. This CDR3 has 16 residues. DNA for the CDR3: TGCGCCAGCAGCTTGGCTCTAGCGGGAGGGATGGATACGCAGTATTTT. Protein product: CASSLALAGGMDTQYF.

This clonotype has ten or more counts. The chain employs TRBV5-1 and TRBJ2-7, with D perhaps TRBD1 (6 bases). Germline-derived CDR1 and CDR2 are SGHRS and YFSETQ. Trimming took off 0 bases at V and 6 bases at J, with 10 bases between the two ends. The CDR3 length is 13 residues. The chain's CDR3 is CASSLAQGREQYF. The CDR3 DNA reads as TGCGCCAGCAGCTTGGCGCAGGGGCGCGAGCAGTACTTC.

This clonotype was found many times. At one end the junction does not follow the germline gene, possibly because of a read error. The genes are TRBV20-1 and TRBJ2-1; possibly TRBD1 for D (5 bases). This CDR3 contains 12 residues. CDR1 is DFQATT and CDR2 is SNEGSKA in the germline V gene (reference sequence). The DNA of the CDR3 is TGCAGTGTGCAGGGCTCCGACAATGAGCAGTTCTTC. Protein: CSVQGSDNEQFF.

This clonotype was detected many times. The V and J genes are TRBV6-1 and TRBJ2-2, with TRBD2 matching 14 bases. Trimming took 6 bases from V and 0 from J; bases not matched to a gene: 6. The germline CDR1 and CDR2 sequences are MNHNS and SASEGT. This CDR3 contains 18 residues. The CDR3: CASRRGLAGEANTGELFF. CDR3 sequence (DNA): TGTGCCAGCAGGAGGGGACTAGCGGGAGAGGCGAACACCGGGGAGCTGTTTTTT.

V and J are TRBV19 and TRBJ2-2, with D possibly matching TRBD2 (7 bases). V lost 4 bases and J 1 base, leaving 16 bases between the germline ends. There are 17 residues in the CDR3. The germline CDR1 and CDR2 sequences are LNHDA and SQIVND (reference sequence). DNA for the CDR3: TGTGCCAGTAGTACCTGGGGGGGGCAGGGGAACACCGGGGAGCTGTTTTTT. It translates to CASSTWGGQGNTGELFF.

There are many counts of this clonotype. The chain combines TRBV24-1 with TRBJ2-3, with 7 bases that match TRBD1. The V segment lost 3 bases and the J segment 4 bases; nucleotides outside the gene matches: 9. This CDR3 is built from 16 residues. The germline gives CDR1 KGHDR, CDR2 SFDVKD. CDR3 coding DNA: TGTGCCACCAGTGATCCCACGAGGGGGCGCGCAGATACGCAGTATTTT. This sequence encodes CATSDPTRGRADTQYF.

The V call is TRBV5-1, the J call TRBJ1-1, with unresolved D. The germline gives CDR1 SGHRS, CDR2 YFSETQ. The CDR3 totals 13 residues. V was pared by 0 bases and J by 5 bases, with 8 bases between. The CDR3 bases are TGCGCCAGCAGCTTGGGGGGAGTTACTGAAGCTTTCTTT. Its protein is CASSLGGVTEAFF.

This clonotype was seen ten or more times. The chain is built from TRBV2 and TRBJ2-2; D uncertain. Germline V lookup: CDR1 SNHLY, CDR2 FYNNEI. V dropped 7 bases and J dropped 2 bases, with 11 bases sitting between them. This CDR3 region has 14 residues. The CDR3 nucleotides read TGTGCCAGCAACCGGGCCCCAAACACCGGGGAGCTGTTTTTT. This encodes CASNRAPNTGELFF.